Presented here are 8 T cell receptor beta chains from one specimen sequenced in a study of T cell repertoires in ileal Crohn's disease. Produced via immunoSEQ multiplex PCR; TCRdb's table is partial and in-frame only. The data contain roughly 14,000 clones, around three quarters of them singletons. The specimen sequenced was ileal tissue. The receptors derive from an adult with Crohn's disease.

This rearrangement joins TRBV6-5 to TRBJ1-1; D remains ambiguous. The CDR3 runs to 14 residues. Germline values: CDR1 MNHEY, CDR2 SVGAGI. Trimming pared 5 bases from V and 6 bases from J, leaving 16 bases between. CDR3 in DNA: TGTGCCAGCAGTGTCCGCGGGGTACCTGCTGAAGCTTTCTTT. Its protein is CASSVRGVPAEAFF.

This CDR3 is CASSPDRGNYGYTF. The CDR3 DNA sequence: TGCGCCAGCAGCCCGGACAGGGGGAACTATGGCTACACCTTC. This sequence joins TRBV5-1 and TRBJ1-2; 10 bases line up with TRBD1. The J segment lost 2 bases and the V segment lost 4 bases, leaving 2 bases of the junction unmatched. This CDR3 contains 14 residues. CDR1 and CDR2 from the germline V gene are SGHRS and YFSETQ.

This clone counts as medium-sized. The chain joins TRBV19 to TRBJ1-3; D perhaps matches TRBD1 (5 bases). Germline V gene data show CDR1 as LNHDA and CDR2 as SQIVND (reference sequence). Trimming pared 5 bases from V and 8 bases from J, leaving 16 bases between. The CDR3 contains 14 residues. CDR3 region: CASSAGTGKYTIYF. The CDR3 DNA follows: TGTGCCAGTAGTGCCGGGACCGGAAAATACACCATATATTTT. Variable domain in full (rest from reference TRBV19 and TRBJ1-3): DGGITQSPKYLFRKEGQNVTLSCEQNLNHDAMYWYRQDPGQGLRLIYYSQIVNDFQKGDIAEGYSVSREKKESFPLTVTSAQKNPTAFYLCASSAGTGKYTIYFGEGSWLTVV.

This clone was seen a handful of times. The CDR3 DNA reads TGTGCCAGCAGCTTAGGATCAGTGAACACTGAAGCTTTCTTT. Encoded protein: CASSLGSVNTEAFF. V and J are TRBV7-9 and TRBJ1-1; D uncertain. CDR3 length: 14 amino acids. The germline V and J ends were trimmed by 1 base and 0 bases, with 6 bases remaining between them. Looked up from germline, CDR1 is SEHNR and CDR2 is FQNEAQ (reference sequence). Variable domain in full (rest from reference TRBV7-9 and TRBJ1-1): DTGVSQNPRHKITKRGQNVTFRCDPISEHNRLYWYRQTLGQGPEFLTYFQNEAQLEKSRLLSDRFSAERPKGSFSTLEIQRTEQGDSAMYLCASSLGSVNTEAFFGQGTRLTVV.

The rearrangement links TRBV11-2 to TRBJ2-5, with D perhaps TRBD2 (5 bases). Germline V CDR1 and CDR2: SGHAT, FQNNGV. V was trimmed by 5 bases and J by 5 bases, leaving 15 bases between them. The CDR3 contains 14 residues. The CDR3 DNA reads as TGTGCCAGCAGCCCCTCTGGAGGCGGCGAGACCCAGTACTTC. This sequence encodes CASSPSGGGETQYF.

This clone was counted between two and nine times. The CDR3 DNA follows: TGTGCCAGTTTGGTAGGGGGCAATCAGCCCCAGCATTTT. Translated: CASLVGGNQPQHF. The chain uses TRBV5-8 and TRBJ1-5, with a weak D call TRBD1 (5 bases). The CDR3 contains 13 residues. The V end lost 8 bases, the J end lost 2 bases, and 11 bases lay between the germline ends. Germline-derived CDR1 and CDR2 are SGHTS and YDEGEE.

The V call is TRBV19, the J call TRBJ1-5; TRBD1 matches 10 bases. This CDR3 spans 14 amino acids. J was trimmed by 5 bases and V by 7 bases; bases with no gene match: 5. Germline V CDR1 and CDR2: LNHDA, SQIVND (reference sequence). The CDR3 DNA sequence: TGTGCCAGTACCGGGACAGGGGTTTATCAGCCCCAGCATTTT. Amino acids: CASTGTGVYQPQHF.

This clone is classed as medium-sized. This sequence joins TRBV7-9 and TRBJ2-1; 8 bases fit TRBD2. V lost 1 base to trimming and J lost 7 bases; unmatched junction nucleotides: 6. The germline V gene encodes CDR1 SEHNR and CDR2 FQNEAQ (reference sequence). This CDR3 has 15 amino acids. The CDR3 loop reads CASSLELAAINEQFF. In DNA, the CDR3 is TGTGCCAGCAGCTTAGAACTAGCGGCTATTAATGAGCAGTTCTTC.